Shown below are 28 T cell receptor beta chains from a single sample sequenced in a study of OX40 agonist ivuxolimab in advanced cancers. Libraries were prepared by immunoSEQ multiplex PCR; TCRdb keeps only in-frame clonotypes and omits some of them. The sample has 90,000 to 120,000 clones, approximately 90% seen once. The sequencing here drew on CD4+ or CD8+ T cells sorted from blood, taken in a trial of the OX40 agonist ivuxolimab. These receptors all come from an adult with an advanced solid tumor such as melanoma, head and neck, liver or kidney cancer.

The chain joins TRBV5-4 to TRBJ1-2, with D maybe TRBD1 (5 bases). The CDR3 has 16 residues. Trimming removed 4 bases from V and 4 bases from J, with 20 bases in between. In germline, CDR1 is SGHNT, CDR2 YYREEE (reference sequence). The CDR3 protein is CASSHRQSQLGYGYTF. For the CDR3, the DNA is TGTGCCAGCAGCCACCGACAGTCCCAGCTAGGCTATGGCTACACCTTC.

V gene TRBV18 combines with J gene TRBJ1-1; possibly TRBD1 for D (5 bases). The CDR3 extends over 13 amino acids. Germline CDR1 and CDR2: KGHSH and LQKENI. The ends were cut back, 5 bases at V and 0 bases at J, with 7 bases in the middle. CDR3 amino acids: CASSSGLNTEAFF. In nucleotides, the CDR3 is TGTGCCAGCTCATCGGGACTGAACACTGAAGCTTTCTTT. Full variable domain (remainder filled in from reference TRBV18 and TRBJ1-1): NAGVMQNPRHLVRRRGQEARLRCSPMKGHSHVYWYRQLPEEGLKFMVYLQKENIIDESGMPKERFSAEFPKEGPSILRIQQVVRGDSAAYFCASSSGLNTEAFFGQGTRLTVV.

The J gene is TRBJ1-1, the V gene TRBV5-1, with D perhaps TRBD1 (5 bases). Germline V gives CDR1 SGHRS, CDR2 YFSETQ. The CDR3 contains 15 residues. The V end lost 4 bases, the J end lost 1 base, and 14 bases lay between the germline ends. The CDR3 region is CASSAPDGGNTEAFF. The CDR3 region has the DNA TGCGCCAGCAGCGCCCCGGACGGGGGGAACACTGAAGCTTTCTTT.

V gene TRBV29-1 combines with J gene TRBJ1-4, with D perhaps TRBD1 (5 bases). Germline V lookup: CDR1 SQVTM, CDR2 ANQGSEA. Trimming left V 3 bases short and J 10 bases short, with 15 bases between. The CDR3 covers 13 residues. Written as DNA, the CDR3 is TGCAGCGTTGACTCCGGGGCCGGGAGAAAACTGTTTTTT. This gives the protein CSVDSGAGRKLFF.

This sequence joins TRBV19 and TRBJ2-3, with TRBD2 matching over 10 bases. V gave up 5 bases and J gave up 4 bases; unmatched junction bases: 3. This CDR3 is 14 amino acids long. Per the germline V gene, CDR1 is LNHDA and CDR2 is SQIVND (reference sequence). DNA for the CDR3: TGTGCCAGTAGTCCTAGCGGGAGAGCAGATACGCAGTATTTT. Translated: CASSPSGRADTQYF.

The chain employs TRBV7-9 and TRBJ2-7, with TRBD1 matching 10 bases. Looked up from germline, CDR1 is SEHNR and CDR2 is FQNEAQ (reference sequence). The CDR3 runs to 13 residues. Losses at the gene ends were 5 bases for V and 4 bases for J; bases not matched to a gene: 2. The CDR3 nucleotides are TGTGCCAGCAGCACGGACAGGGGGTACGAGCAGTACTTC. It translates to CASSTDRGYEQYF.

The chain is built from TRBV4-1 and TRBJ1-5; TRBD1 matches 8 bases. The CDR3 totals 16 residues. Germline CDR1 is MGHRA and CDR2 is YSYEKL. Trimming removed 4 bases from V and 5 bases from J; junction bases left unmatched: 10. CDR3 nucleotides: TGCGCCAGCAGCCTAAGCCCCACAGGGGGTTATCAGCCCCAGCATTTT. Amino acid sequence: CASSLSPTGGYQPQHF.

The chain employs TRBV10-2 and TRBJ1-4; D is perhaps TRBD1 (5 bases). The CDR3 is 14 amino acids. V gave up 3 bases and J gave up 6 bases, with 11 bases separating them. Germline loops: CDR1 WSHSY, CDR2 SAAADI. The CDR3 reads CASSDGGVDEKLFF. The CDR3 nucleotides read TGCGCCAGCAGTGACGGGGGGGTCGATGAAAAACTGTTTTTT.

CDR3 sequence reads: CASRPLGLQETQYF. The CDR3 DNA reads TGTGCCAGCCGGCCTTTGGGGCTGCAAGAGACCCAGTACTTC. V is TRBV2 and J is TRBJ2-5, with D possibly TRBD1 on 5 matching bases. The germline CDR1 and CDR2 sequences are SNHLY and FYNNEI. CDR3 size: 14 residues. V lost 8 bases to trimming and J lost 2 bases, with 15 bases between them.

The chain's CDR3 is CSSPGNTEAFF. The CDR3 DNA sequence: TGCAGTTCCCCGGGGAACACTGAAGCTTTCTTT. The chain recombines TRBV20-1 with TRBJ1-1; D remains ambiguous. V was pared by 8 bases and J by 1 base, with 8 bases between. The CDR3 totals 11 residues. Per the germline V gene, CDR1 is DFQATT and CDR2 is SNEGSKA (reference sequence).

This CDR3 is CASSVGQGGTEAFF. CDR3 coding DNA: TGTGCCAGCAGTGTGGGACAGGGCGGGACTGAAGCTTTCTTT. The chain has TRBV28 and TRBJ1-1; 9 bases fit TRBD1. The CDR3 runs 14 residues. Germline CDR1 is MDHEN and CDR2 is SYDVKM. The trim removed 5 bases at V and 5 bases at J, leaving 6 bases unmatched.

The chain combines TRBV28 with TRBJ2-5, with D possibly being TRBD1 (5 bases). Trimming shortened V by 7 bases and J by 5 bases, and 11 bases separated the two germline ends. The CDR3 length is 12 residues. Germline V lookup: CDR1 MDHEN, CDR2 SYDVKM. The CDR3 reads CASNGAPETQYF. The CDR3 DNA reads TGTGCCAGCAATGGGGCGCCCGAGACCCAGTACTTC.

The V call is TRBV4-2, the J call TRBJ2-7; a possible D gene is TRBD2 (6 bases). The CDR3 covers 16 residues. The germline V and J ends were trimmed by 3 bases and 0 bases, with 15 bases remaining between them. Germline-derived CDR1 and CDR2 are LGHNA and YNFKEQ. The CDR3 sequence: CASSHLTGTPSYEQYF. The CDR3 DNA sequence: TGTGCCAGCAGCCACCTGACCGGGACTCCCTCCTACGAGCAGTACTTC.

The chain employs TRBV4-3 and TRBJ2-3; D uncertain. Trimming shortened V by 0 bases and J by 5 bases, and 12 bases separated the two germline ends. The CDR3 totals 15 residues. CDR1 is LGHNA, CDR2 YSLEER, per germline. The CDR3 loop is CASSQESRFIDTQYF. DNA for the CDR3: TGCGCCAGCAGCCAAGAAAGCCGTTTTATAGATACGCAGTATTTT.

The chain recombines TRBV18 with TRBJ2-3; D is ambiguous. Germline values: CDR1 KGHSH, CDR2 LQKENI. Trimming removed 1 base at V and 5 bases at J, with 10 bases between. The length of the CDR3 is 14 residues. CDR3 sequence: CASSPQSREDTQYF. For the CDR3, the DNA is TGTGCCAGCTCACCACAAAGCAGAGAAGATACGCAGTATTTT. Variable domain in full (rest from reference TRBV18 and TRBJ2-3): NAGVMQNPRHLVRRRGQEARLRCSPMKGHSHVYWYRQLPEEGLKFMVYLQKENIIDESGMPKERFSAEFPKEGPSILRIQQVVRGDSAAYFCASSPQSREDTQYFGPGTRLTVL.

The gene calls are TRBV2 and TRBJ1-4; 10 nucleotides agree with TRBD1. The CDR3 spans 14 residues. The V gene's germline CDR1 is SNHLY and CDR2 FYNNEI. V shed 7 bases and J 7 bases; nucleotides not matched to a gene: 6. The CDR3 nucleotides are TGTGCCAGCACTTCCGGGACAGGGGTTGAAAAACTGTTTTTT. Translating gives CASTSGTGVEKLFF. Full variable domain (outside the CDR3, taken from reference TRBV2 and TRBJ1-4): EPEVTQTPSHQVTQMGQEVILRCVPISNHLYFYWYRQILGQKVEFLVSFYNNEISEKSEIFDDQFSVERPDGSNFTLKIRSTKLEDSAMYFCASTSGTGVEKLFFGSGTQLSVL.

This sequence joins TRBV27 and TRBJ2-1; no firm D call. The CDR3 covers 16 residues. The V gene lost 2 bases and the J gene lost 4 bases, with 15 bases spanning the gap. The V gene's germline CDR1 is MNHEY and CDR2 SMNVEV (reference sequence). CDR3 sequence: CASSLLRTGLYNEQFF. CDR3 bases: TGTGCCAGCAGTTTACTCCGGACGGGCCTTTACAATGAGCAGTTCTTC.

The chain is built from TRBV11-3 and TRBJ2-1; no firm D call. This CDR3 has 15 residues. Germline values: CDR1 SGHNT, CDR2 YENEEA. V was cut by 0 bases and J by 3 bases, with 9 bases left in between. The DNA of the CDR3 is TGTGCCAGCAGCTTAGACGGCGGAGTCTACAATGAGCAGTTCTTC. It codes for CASSLDGGVYNEQFF. The entire variable domain, with the rest obtained from reference TRBV11-3 and TRBJ2-1, is as follows: EAGVVQSPRYKIIEKKQPVAFWCNPISGHNTLYWYLQNLGQGPELLIRYENEEAVDDSQLPKDRFSAERLKGVDSTLKIQPAELGDSAVYLCASSLDGGVYNEQFFGPGTRLTVL.

CDR3 sequence: CASSSRWTGNYGYTF. The CDR3 DNA follows: TGTGCCAGCAGCAGTCGCTGGACAGGGAACTATGGCTACACCTTC. This chain links TRBV5-4 with TRBJ1-2; 8 bases align to TRBD1. The J segment lost 2 bases and the V segment lost 4 bases, leaving 7 bases of the junction unmatched. The CDR3 consists of 15 residues. Germline-derived CDR1 and CDR2 are SGHNT and YYREEE (reference sequence).

In this sample, this clone turned up once. The chain couples TRBV2 to TRBJ1-5; tentatively, D is TRBD1 (5 bases). Trimming took 6 bases from V and 2 from J, leaving 17 bases between them. The V gene's germline CDR1 is SNHLY and CDR2 FYNNEI. The CDR3 spans 16 residues. In DNA, the CDR3 is TGTGCCAGCAGGTACACCGCAGGGAGCGGCAATCAGCCCCAGCATTTT. Encoded protein: CASRYTAGSGNQPQHF.

This rearrangement joins TRBV6-5 to TRBJ1-4; D not resolved. Germline loops: CDR1 MNHEY, CDR2 SVGAGI. V was cut by 6 bases and J by 0 bases, with 11 bases left in between. This CDR3 comprises 15 residues. CDR3 bases: TGTGCCAGCAGCCTGACTGGTCCAACTAATGAAAAACTGTTTTTT. The encoded protein is CASSLTGPTNEKLFF.

This clone showed up just once. This rearrangement joins TRBV9 to TRBJ2-1; perhaps TRBD2 as D (6 bases). Per the germline V gene, CDR1 is SGDLS and CDR2 is YYNGEE. CDR3 length equals 16 residues. V shed 0 bases and J shed 4 bases, with 14 bases lying between them. The CDR3 loop reads CASSVAAGRTYNEQFF. Written as DNA, the CDR3 is TGTGCCAGCAGCGTAGCGGCGGGACGTACTTACAATGAGCAGTTCTTC.

The J gene is TRBJ1-1, the V gene TRBV19, with TRBD1 as a possible D gene (6 bases). This CDR3 region has 15 residues. V was trimmed by 3 bases and J by 5 bases, leaving 16 bases between them. The germline V gene has CDR1 LNHDA and CDR2 SQIVND (reference sequence). CDR3 nucleotide sequence: TGTGCCAGTAGTATGGGATACGGGGGGCATACTGAAGCTTTCTTT. Residues: CASSMGYGGHTEAFF.

Only a few counts were recorded for this clone. The chain recombines TRBV27 with TRBJ1-2, with D tentatively TRBD1 (5 bases). V was pared by 2 bases and J by 2 bases, with 15 bases between. The CDR3 consists of 16 residues. Germline V gives CDR1 MNHEY, CDR2 SMNVEV (reference sequence). The CDR3 sequence: CASSLQGEAPNYGYTF. The CDR3 coding sequence is TGTGCCAGCAGTTTACAAGGGGAGGCTCCCAACTATGGCTACACCTTC.

This sequence joins TRBV7-8 and TRBJ1-3; D not certain. The CDR3 loop spans 19 amino acids. Trimming took 4 bases from V and 3 from J, leaving 25 bases between them. In germline, CDR1 is SGHVS, CDR2 FQNEAQ. Written as DNA, the CDR3 is TGTGCCAGCAGCTCTTATCTCGGCCCAGCCTCGTCGGGTGGAAACACCATATATTTT. Protein product: CASSSYLGPASSGGNTIYF.

This chain links TRBV4-3 with TRBJ2-3, with 10 bases matching TRBD2. CDR3 length: 19 amino acids. Germline CDR1 and CDR2: LGHNA and YSLEER. V dropped 2 bases and J dropped 3; count of bases not matched to a gene: 14. The CDR3 sequence is CASSQSYPRAGGMTDTQYF. The CDR3 bases are TGCGCCAGCAGCCAATCCTACCCAAGAGCGGGAGGGATGACAGATACGCAGTATTTT.

The chain couples TRBV5-6 to TRBJ2-7, with TRBD2 identical over 8 bases. CDR3 length: 14 amino acids. Germline assignment: CDR1 SGHDT and CDR2 YYEEEE. V lost 1 base, J lost 4 bases, and 4 bases stayed unmatched. The chain's CDR3 is CASSLLAGLYEQYF. In DNA, the CDR3 is TGTGCCAGCAGCTTGCTAGCGGGCCTGTACGAGCAGTACTTC. The entire variable domain, with the rest obtained from reference TRBV5-6 and TRBJ2-7, is as follows: DAGVTQSPTHLIKTRGQQVTLRCSPKSGHDTVSWYQQALGQGPQFIFQYYEEEERQRGNFPDRFSGHQFPNYSSELNVNALLLGDSALYLCASSLLAGLYEQYFGPGTRLTVT.

The rearrangement uses TRBV4-2 and TRBJ2-1, with 8 bases fitting TRBD2. The germline V gene encodes CDR1 LGHNA and CDR2 YNFKEQ. With V trimmed by 2 bases and J by 3 bases, 3 bases remained unmatched. The CDR3 runs to 15 residues. CDR3 amino acids: CASSQTSGNYNEQFF. As DNA, the CDR3 is TGTGCCAGCAGCCAAACTAGCGGTAACTACAATGAGCAGTTCTTC.